One sample yielded the 21 T cell receptor beta chains listed below, sequenced in a study of shared clonotypes between healthy human individuals. The assay was immunoSEQ multiplex PCR, and TCRdb's table has in-frame clones only and misses some. The table includes about 450,000 clones, around 79% detected once. The sequencing input was PBMCs. These receptors came from a woman aged 40 to 50 in good health. Some clones in this sample may be carry-over from other donors' samples.

V gene TRBV20-1 combines with J gene TRBJ2-7, with no clear D. CDR1 and CDR2 (germline): DFQATT, SNEGSKA (reference sequence). Trimming took 2 bases from V and 1 from J, leaving 3 bases between them. The CDR3 totals 11 residues. This CDR3 reads CSARQSYEQYF. CDR3 nucleotides: TGCAGTGCTAGACAATCCTACGAGCAGTACTTC.

The V and J genes are TRBV28 and TRBJ2-7, with D maybe TRBD1 (5 bases). This CDR3 is built from 15 residues. The germline V gene has CDR1 MDHEN and CDR2 SYDVKM. V was trimmed by 8 bases and J by 2 bases, leaving 19 bases between them. The CDR3 loop is CASGDLGAGPYEQYF. DNA for the CDR3: TGTGCCAGCGGGGATCTTGGGGCCGGACCCTACGAGCAGTACTTC.

V is TRBV11-2 and J is TRBJ2-3; TRBD1 is a possible D gene (6 bases). The CDR3 has 18 amino acids. Germline V CDR1 and CDR2: SGHAT, FQNNGV. V shed 0 bases and J shed 0 bases, with 16 bases lying between them. CDR3 protein: CASSLDRFGQPSTDTQYF. CDR3 sequence (DNA): TGTGCCAGCAGCTTAGATCGATTTGGACAGCCGAGCACAGATACGCAGTATTTT.

This chain uses TRBV28 with TRBJ2-3; 8 bases agree with TRBD2. This CDR3 comprises 13 residues. Germline-derived CDR1 and CDR2 are MDHEN and SYDVKM. J gave up 11 bases and V 6 bases, and 10 bases lay outside the gene matches. The CDR3: CASRSSGPGGQYF. The CDR3 nucleotides are TGTGCCAGCAGGTCTAGCGGGCCGGGGGGGCAGTATTTT.

This chain joins TRBV28 and TRBJ2-3; D is uncertain. This CDR3 spans 13 amino acids. Per the germline V gene, CDR1 is MDHEN and CDR2 is SYDVKM. The CDR3 nucleotides read TGTGCAGCTGGGTGGCGGATCACAGATACGCAGTATTTT. It encodes CAAGWRITDTQYF. The full variable domain, completed using reference TRBV28 and TRBJ2-3, is DVKVTQSSRYLVKRTGEKVFLECVQDMDHENMFWYRQDPGLGLRLIYFSYDVKMKEKGDIPEGYSVSREKKERFSLILESASTNQTSMYLCAAGWRITDTQYFGPGTRLTVL.

The rearrangement links TRBV5-1 to TRBJ1-4; possible D gene TRBD1, 5 bases. Germline CDR1 reads SGHRS; CDR2 reads YFSETQ. The length of the CDR3 is 16 residues. Trimming pared 0 bases from V and 8 bases from J, leaving 17 bases between. The CDR3 coding sequence is TGCGCCAGCAGCTTGGGGGGGTCTCACATGGGCGAAAAACTGTTTTTT. It yields the protein CASSLGGSHMGEKLFF.

The chain carries TRBV7-9 and TRBJ2-3, with D possibly being TRBD1 (7 bases). There are 15 residues in the CDR3. The germline gives CDR1 SEHNR, CDR2 FQNEAQ (reference sequence). V was shortened by 5 bases and J by 0 bases, with 12 bases between the two germline ends. CDR3 sequence (DNA): TGTGCCAGCAGCCGGCGGGACAGTAGCACAGATACGCAGTATTTT. Translation gives CASSRRDSSTDTQYF.

This rearrangement joins TRBV25-1 to TRBJ2-6; perhaps TRBD1 as D (5 bases). The CDR3 covers 17 residues. The V gene lost 2 bases and the J gene lost 5 bases, with 16 bases spanning the gap. CDR1 and CDR2 (germline): MGHDK, SYGVNS. The CDR3 bases are TGTGCCAGCAGTGAAAGTGTTGGACAAAGTCGGGCCAACGTCCTGACTTTC. Protein product: CASSESVGQSRANVLTF.

The chain carries TRBV7-3 and TRBJ2-2; no clear D. The CDR3 covers 12 residues. Germline values: CDR1 SGHTA, CDR2 FQGTGA. V was cut by 3 bases and J by 6 bases, with 5 bases left in between. CDR3 bases: TGTGCCAGCAGCTTCCCAGCCGGGGAGCTGTTTTTT. Its protein is CASSFPAGELFF.

V is TRBV5-1 and J is TRBJ2-7; TRBD2 matches at 10 bases. The CDR3 covers 16 residues. With 0 bases clipped from V and 3 bases from J, the junction kept 6 bases outside the gene matches. Germline CDR1 and CDR2: SGHRS and YFSETQ. This CDR3 reads CASSLDWTSGNYEQYF. The DNA for the CDR3 is TGCGCCAGCAGCTTGGACTGGACTAGCGGAAACTACGAGCAGTACTTC.

As regards this clone: This sample also contains other DNA sequences that code for the same CDR3. This chain links TRBV5-4 with TRBJ1-1; D is unclear. Germline CDR1 is SGHNT and CDR2 is YYREEE (reference sequence). The CDR3 totals 14 residues. Trimming removed 2 bases from V and 4 bases from J, with 12 bases in between. The CDR3 sequence is CASSFGVGSTEAFF. DNA for the CDR3: TGTGCCAGCAGCTTTGGGGTGGGGAGCACTGAAGCTTTCTTT.

CDR3 nucleotide sequence: TGTGCCATCATGTCCGGGGTAGTGGGAAACACCATATATTTT. Translated: CAIMSGVVGNTIYF. J is TRBJ1-3 and V is TRBV10-3; no reliable D call. The CDR3 extends over 14 amino acids. V dropped 7 bases and J dropped 4 bases, with 14 bases sitting between them. Germline values: CDR1 ENHRY, CDR2 SYGVKD.

The chain joins TRBV5-4 to TRBJ1-1, with TRBD1 as a possible D gene (6 bases). V lost 5 bases and J 2 bases, leaving 19 bases between the germline ends. This CDR3 has 16 amino acids. CDR1 is SGHNT, CDR2 YYREEE, per germline (reference sequence). CDR3 sequence (DNA): TGTGCCAGCAGTTATCCTGGGGGGGGCCTAAACACTGAAGCTTTCTTT. Its translation is CASSYPGGGLNTEAFF.

This chain connects TRBV19 to TRBJ1-1; tentative D call: TRBD1 (5 bases). Germline loops: CDR1 LNHDA, CDR2 SQIVND (reference sequence). Trimming removed 5 bases from V and 5 bases from J, with 18 bases in between. This CDR3 comprises 15 residues. CDR3 coding DNA: TGTGCCAGTAGTCCATCCAGAGCGGGGGGTACTGAAGCTTTCTTT. Its protein is CASSPSRAGGTEAFF.

The chain has TRBV7-3 and TRBJ2-1; D is perhaps TRBD1 (6 bases). The CDR3 extends over 15 amino acids. Looked up from germline, CDR1 is SGHTA and CDR2 is FQGTGA. V dropped 5 bases and J dropped 5 bases, with 16 bases sitting between them. The CDR3 DNA is TGTGCCAGCAGCCCTAACCCCACAGGGAACAATGAGCAGTTCTTC. The encoded protein is CASSPNPTGNNEQFF.

The chain uses TRBV29-1 and TRBJ2-5, with 7 bases matching TRBD2. Germline V gene lookup returns CDR1 SQVTM and CDR2 ANQGSEA. The V gene end was trimmed by 3 bases and the J gene end by 3 bases; junction bases not matched to a gene: 7. This CDR3 spans 14 amino acids. The CDR3 DNA reads TGCAGCGTTGACGCCCCCGGGAGGAAAGAGACCCAGTACTTC. Protein sequence: CSVDAPGRKETQYF.

The rearrangement joins TRBV29-1 to TRBJ2-3; D ambiguous. Trimming removed 5 bases from V and 0 bases from J, with 21 bases in between. Germline loops: CDR1 SQVTM, CDR2 ANQGSEA. The CDR3 is 17 amino acids. The CDR3 region is CSVRPHSSWDSTDTQYF. The CDR3 bases are TGCAGCGTTCGTCCCCACTCAAGCTGGGATAGCACAGATACGCAGTATTTT.

The chain uses TRBV27 and TRBJ2-7; TRBD2 is a possible D gene (5 bases). The V end was cut by 4 bases, the J end by 0 bases, with 7 bases between. Germline V gene sequence: CDR1 MNHEY, CDR2 SMNVEV (reference sequence). The CDR3 totals 13 residues. As DNA, the CDR3 is TGTGCCAGCAGTTATGCGGGCTCCTACGAGCAGTACTTC. This translates into CASSYAGSYEQYF.

The chain recombines TRBV6-1 with TRBJ1-5; weak D call: TRBD1 (5 bases). The germline V and J ends were trimmed by 4 bases and 4 bases, with 11 bases remaining between them. The CDR3 is made up of 14 amino acids. The germline V gene has CDR1 MNHNS and CDR2 SASEGT. The DNA of the CDR3 is TGTGCCAGCAGTGCGGGACGCCAAAATCAGCCCCAGCATTTT. Its translation is CASSAGRQNQPQHF.

The chain employs TRBV19 and TRBJ1-2; D gene uncertain. The CDR3 totals 13 residues. Germline V gene data show CDR1 as LNHDA and CDR2 as SQIVND (reference sequence). V dropped 8 bases and J dropped 3 bases, with 13 bases sitting between them. The chain's CDR3 is CASDTGFDYGYTF. DNA of the CDR3: TGTGCCAGTGATACGGGCTTTGACTATGGCTACACCTTC.

This clone occurred a few times. The chain uses TRBV7-8 and TRBJ2-7; the D call may be TRBD1 or TRBD2 (6 bases each). Trimming removed 7 bases from V and 6 bases from J, with 16 bases in between. This CDR3 is built from 13 residues. CDR1 and CDR2 (germline): SGHVS, FQNEAQ. CDR3 bases: TGTGCCAGCATACTCGGGGGCGCGGGCGAGCAGTACTTC. Translation gives CASILGGAGEQYF. The full variable domain, its missing parts supplied by reference TRBV7-8 and TRBJ2-7, is GAGVSQSPRYKVAKRGQDVALRCDPISGHVSLFWYQQALGQGPEFLTYFQNEAQLDKSGLPSDRFFAERPEGSVSTLKIQRTQQEDSAVYLCASILGGAGEQYFGPGTRLTVT.